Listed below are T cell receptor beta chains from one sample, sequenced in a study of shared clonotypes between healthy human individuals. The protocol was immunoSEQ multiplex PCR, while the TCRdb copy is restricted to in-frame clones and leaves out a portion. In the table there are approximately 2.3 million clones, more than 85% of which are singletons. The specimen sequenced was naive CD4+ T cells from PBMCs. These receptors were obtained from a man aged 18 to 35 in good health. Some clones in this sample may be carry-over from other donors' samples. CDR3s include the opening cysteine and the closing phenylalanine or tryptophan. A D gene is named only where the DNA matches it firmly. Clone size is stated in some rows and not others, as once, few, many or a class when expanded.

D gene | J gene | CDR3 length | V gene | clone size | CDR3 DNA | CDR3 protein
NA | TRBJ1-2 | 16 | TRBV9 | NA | TGTGCCAGCAGCGTAGATGGACGGGAAACCAACTATGGCTACACCTTC | CASSVDGRETNYGYTF
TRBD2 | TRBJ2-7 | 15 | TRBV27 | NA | TGTGCCAGCAGAACCGGGGGGGCGGGAGAGTACGAGCAGTACTTC | CASRTGGAGEYEQYF
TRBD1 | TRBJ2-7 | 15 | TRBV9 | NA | TGTGCCAGCAGCGAGGGGGCGACAGGGACCTACGAGCAGTACTTC | CASSEGATGTYEQYF
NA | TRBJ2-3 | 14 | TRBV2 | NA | TGTGCCAGCACCATTCGGGGGGCGACAGATACGCAGTATTTT | CASTIRGATDTQYF
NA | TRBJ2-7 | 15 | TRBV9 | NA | TGTGCCAGCAGCGTAGGAGGGACCACGACCTACGAGCAGTACTTC | CASSVGGTTTYEQYF
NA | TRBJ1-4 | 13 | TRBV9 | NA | TGTGCCAGCAGCGCAGAGATAGATGAAAAACTGTTTTTT | CASSAEIDEKLFF
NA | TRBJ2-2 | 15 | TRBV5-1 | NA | TGCGCCAGCGGCCTTCAGTGGGAGCCCACCGGGGAGCTGTTTTTT | CASGLQWEPTGELFF
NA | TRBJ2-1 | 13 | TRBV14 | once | TGTGCCAGCAGCCAAGGCTTCTTCAATGAGCAGTTCTTC | CASSQGFFNEQFF
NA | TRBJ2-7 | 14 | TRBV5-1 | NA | TGCGCCAGCAGCTTTTTACAGGGAGGTTCGGAGCAGTACTTC | CASSFLQGGSEQYF
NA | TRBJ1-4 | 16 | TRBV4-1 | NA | TGCGCCAGCAGCCGTGCCAGGACAAGTTCTAATGAAAAACTGTTTTTT | CASSRARTSSNEKLFF
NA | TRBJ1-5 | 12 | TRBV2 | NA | TGTGCCAGCAGTGATCCCGGTCAGCCCCAGCATTTT | CASSDPGQPQHF
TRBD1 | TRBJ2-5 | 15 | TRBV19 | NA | TGTGCCAGTAGTTCACAGGGGGGATTTCGGGAGACCCAGTACTTC | CASSSQGGFRETQYF
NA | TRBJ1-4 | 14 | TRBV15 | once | TGTGCCACCAGCAGACAACAACGCAATGAAAAACTGTTTTTT | CATSRQQRNEKLFF
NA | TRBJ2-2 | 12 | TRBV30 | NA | TGTGCCTGGAGCTTGAACACCGGGGAGCTGTTTTTT | CAWSLNTGELFF
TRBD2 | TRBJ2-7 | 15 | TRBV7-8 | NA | TGTGCCAGCAGCTTGCTAGCGGGAGGGTTCTACGAGCAGTACTTC | CASSLLAGGFYEQYF
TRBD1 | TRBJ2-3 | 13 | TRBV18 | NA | TGTGCCAGCTCACCGAGACAGGGGGATACGCAGTATTTT | CASSPRQGDTQYF
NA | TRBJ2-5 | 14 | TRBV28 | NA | TGTGCCACCATGACTCCAGGGGTCCAAGAGACCCAGTACTTC | CATMTPGVQETQYF
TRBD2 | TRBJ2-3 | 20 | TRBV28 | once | TGTGCCAGCCCTTCCTCGGGACTAGCGGGAGGGCCCTCGCTGGGAGATACGCAGTATTTT | CASPSSGLAGGPSLGDTQYF
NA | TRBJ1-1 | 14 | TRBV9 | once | TGTGCCAGCAGCGCCGGACCGGGGGGGGCCGAAGCTTTCTTT | CASSAGPGGAEAFF
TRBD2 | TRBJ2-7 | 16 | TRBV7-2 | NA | TGTGCCAGCAGGAAGATAGCGGGAACCTTATCCTACGAGCAGTACTTC | CASRKIAGTLSYEQYF
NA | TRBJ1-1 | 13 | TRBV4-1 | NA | TGCGCCAGCAGCCAACTCAAGAACACTGAAGCTTTCTTT | CASSQLKNTEAFF
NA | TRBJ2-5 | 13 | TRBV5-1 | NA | TGCGCCAGCAGCCTGACAGACCAAGAGACCCAGTACTTC | CASSLTDQETQYF
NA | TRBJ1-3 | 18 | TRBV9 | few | TGTGCCAGCAGCGTAGGGACCAAGTACTGGAACTCTGGAAACACCATATATTTT | CASSVGTKYWNSGNTIYF
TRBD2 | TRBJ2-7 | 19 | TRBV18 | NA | TGTGCCAGCTCACTCAGTACCCGACCTAGGGCTAGCGGGTTCTACGAGCAGTACTTC | CASSLSTRPRASGFYEQYF
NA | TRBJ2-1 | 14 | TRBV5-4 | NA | TGTGCCAGCAGCCCTGGCGGGACCTACAATGAGCAGTTCTTC | CASSPGGTYNEQFF
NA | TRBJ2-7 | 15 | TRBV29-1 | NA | TGCAGCGTTGAATTTTCGCAGGGACCTTACTACGAGCAGTACTTC | CSVEFSQGPYYEQYF
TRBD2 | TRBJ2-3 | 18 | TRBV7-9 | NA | TGTGCCAGCAGCCTCGGACTAGCGGCGTCTTCTAGCACAGATACGCAGTATTTT | CASSLGLAASSSTDTQYF
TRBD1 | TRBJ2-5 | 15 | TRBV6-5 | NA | TGTGCCAGCAGTTACCAAAACAGGGGGGAAGAGACCCAGTACTTC | CASSYQNRGEETQYF
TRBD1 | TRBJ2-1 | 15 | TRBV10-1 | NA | TGCGCCAGCAGTGGGGGGGGGACAGGGGATGATGAGCAGTTCTTC | CASSGGGTGDDEQFF
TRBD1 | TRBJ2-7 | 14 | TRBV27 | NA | TGTGCCAGCAGAGACCTTGGGGGACAGCCTACGTGGGACTTC | CASRDLGGQPTWDF
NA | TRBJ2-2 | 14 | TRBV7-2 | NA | TGTGCCAGCAGGCGGTTTGCGAACACCGGGGAGCTGTTTTTT | CASRRFANTGELFF
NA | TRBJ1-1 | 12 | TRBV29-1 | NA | TGCAGCGTTGGGCCGGTTGTACTTGAAGCTTTCTTT | CSVGPVVLEAFF
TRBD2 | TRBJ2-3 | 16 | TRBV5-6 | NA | TGTGCCAGCAGCATGGATCGGACTAGCGGTGCAGATACGCAGTATTTT | CASSMDRTSGADTQYF
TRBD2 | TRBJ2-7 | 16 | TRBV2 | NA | TGTGCCAGCAGTTGGGGGAGACTAGCGGGTTTCTACGAGCAGTACTTC | CASSWGRLAGFYEQYF
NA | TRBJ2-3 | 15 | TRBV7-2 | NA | TGTGCCAGCAGCTTAGCCTCAGGGACCACAGATACGCAGTATTTT | CASSLASGTTDTQYF
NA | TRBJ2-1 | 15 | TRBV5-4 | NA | TGCGCCAGCAGCTTGTCGCCGGGAAACGAGAATGAGCAGTTCTTC | CASSLSPGNENEQFF
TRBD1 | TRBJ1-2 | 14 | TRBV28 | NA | TGTGCCAGCAGTGCCCCCGGGACAGACTATGGCTACACCTTC | CASSAPGTDYGYTF
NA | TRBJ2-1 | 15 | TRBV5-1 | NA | TGCGCCAGCAGATCTTACGGGGTCTCCTACAATGAGCAGTTCTTC | CASRSYGVSYNEQFF
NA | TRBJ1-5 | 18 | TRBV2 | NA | TGTGCCAGCAGTGGTATGGCTCGGGGGTCAGGGACGGGGCAGCCCCAGCATTTT | CASSGMARGSGTGQPQHF
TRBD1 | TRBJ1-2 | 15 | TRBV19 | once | TGTGCCAGTAGGGAAAGGGGGCGCTTTAGCTATGGCTACACCTTC | CASRERGRFSYGYTF
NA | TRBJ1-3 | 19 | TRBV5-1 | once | TGCGCCAGCAGCTCCCTGGAGTCGGGGGGCCATCACTCTGGAAACACCATATATTTT | CASSSLESGGHHSGNTIYF
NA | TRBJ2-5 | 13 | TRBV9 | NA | TGTGCCAGCGGTAGGACAGACCAAGAGACCCAGTACTTC | CASGRTDQETQYF
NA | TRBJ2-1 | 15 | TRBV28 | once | TGTGCCAGCAGTCTGTGGGTAGCGGCCTACAATGAGCAGTTCTTC | CASSLWVAAYNEQFF
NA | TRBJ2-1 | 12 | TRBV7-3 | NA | TGTGCCAGCAGCTTATCGAGAGGGGAGCAGTTCTTC | CASSLSRGEQFF
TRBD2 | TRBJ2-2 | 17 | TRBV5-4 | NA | TGTGCCAGCAGCTTGGGGGCCCTAGCGGGAGGCACCGGGGAGCTGTTTTTT | CASSLGALAGGTGELFF
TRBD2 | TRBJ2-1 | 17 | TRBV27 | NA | TGTGCCAGCAGTTTACTTCTCGGGAGGGATGCCTACAATGAGCAGTTCTTC | CASSLLLGRDAYNEQFF
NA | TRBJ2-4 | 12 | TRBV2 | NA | TGTGCCAGCAGTGTTCTGGGGGACATTCAGTACTTC | CASSVLGDIQYF